This TCR beta chain was found in a study of cytomegalovirus exposure and HLA in healthy donors (dated by TCRdb to 2017 to 2019). Notes on the research overall: In an earlier analysis of fewer than 750 of the donors, less than 350 Gb of sequence data and 100 million or so unique TCR beta sequences from 150 million to 200 million T cells were reported. An early release that covered several hundred HLA-typed donors contained around 330 gigabases of sequencing data and tens of millions of unique TCR sequences. Among the approximately 420 genotyped donors, about 85% belonged to the genetic ancestry cluster associated with self-reported Caucasian donors. The study was designed to test whether signatures of past pathogen exposure could be identified by cataloging public T cell receptors. The study profiled the T cell repertoires of around 700 subjects by immunosequencing and related them to cytomegalovirus serostatus. A separate validation cohort of more than 100 different subjects was used in addition to the roughly 640-subject first cohort. To predict cytomegalovirus infection status, the study brought together high-throughput TCR immunosequencing, statistical association of individual TCRs with disease status, and machine learning. A later analysis re-examined previously published TCR beta repertoires from about 700 donors and added high-resolution HLA genotyping to investigate patterns of TCR occurrence. Rather than drawing on any new phenotypic data, the later analysis identified candidate immune exposures from TCR beta sequences and the way those sequences occurred across donors. In an earlier analysis of 500 to 650 of the donors, high-throughput TCR beta sequencing was used to judge whether each TCR beta V gene segment behaved as functional or pseudogenic. Donor age, sex, ethnicity and CMV serostatus were compiled together with the repertoire data. Genome-wide SNP genotypes for about 65% of the 666 donors were used in a later genetic analysis, which treated that subset as a discovery cohort. Every discovery cohort repertoire had been produced on one sequencing platform. HLA typing included class I and class II loci at four-digit resolution. Typing coverage differed by locus: A, B, C, DRB1 and DQB1 were typed in roughly 620-640 donors, DQA1 in about 500, DPA1 in some 600, and DPB1 in around 440. Four or five DR-DQ haplotypes were handled as single units for association and clustering, since linkage in the cohort was strong. Across 398 genotyped donors of the cohort, an average of about 240,000 unique TCR beta nucleotide sequences per donor were sequenced, and 15% to 20% of those sequences were non-productive. What the research found in general, with its limitations: The presence/absence analyses assumed that sequencing depth was roughly uniform across donors, and that assumption may not be true. Some IMGT-functional V segments, including TRBV6-2 and TRBV6-3, could not be distinguished by the 87-base-pair reads and were therefore excluded. In a later analysis, HLA-associated TCR beta chains were found to be more clonally expanded and to have lower generation probabilities than equally common non-associated chains. A total of around 150 TCR beta chains were listed by the study as associated with cytomegalovirus. According to a later analysis, most CMV-associated TCR beta chains appeared to be HLA-restricted, and the HLA associations seemed to be driven largely by CMV exposure. Because HLA typing was unavailable for some donors at each locus, only the typed subset was used in association tests. In vitro tests confirmed that a few of the cytomegalovirus-associated TCR beta chains recognize cytomegalovirus antigens. At a false discovery rate of 0.05, a later analysis linked 16,951 TCR beta sequences to specific HLA alleles. According to a later genetic analysis, donors in an Asian-associated ancestry cluster had fewer N-insertions in productive TCRs than the roughly 700-donor mean. A later analysis reported that several top co-occurrence clusters appeared linked to parvovirus B19, influenza, CMV and Epstein-Barr virus. A cluster of highly shared sequence variants was judged likely to be a technical artifact of the sequencing pipeline. In this cohort, only TCR beta chains were sequenced, and detectable features were limited by the absence of alpha or paired-chain data. An association between a missense DCLRE1C variant and V-gene and J-gene trimming of TCR beta chains was found in a later genetic analysis and replicated in an independent cohort. Correlated functional status among segregating V segments might be attributable to linkage disequilibrium, but an unknown experimental factor could not be ruled out. A further reported finding was that TCR beta sequences accurately predicted the HLA-A and HLA-B alleles for most subjects in the first cohort. The earlier analysis of some 540 of the donors excluded some 16 rarely observed V segments, including chromosome 9 orphons, because counts were too low. In an earlier analysis of 587 of the donors, most TCR beta V segments appeared in productive rearrangements about 90% or about 30% of the time, broadly matching IMGT annotations. Assigning TCR associations to individual alleles was difficult when HLA alleles, especially DR and DQ, strongly co-occurred. According to a later analysis, TCR association rates differed among HLA loci, with DRB1 alleles showing the most associated TCRs and HLA-C alleles showing the fewest. The classifier was reported to diagnose cytomegalovirus status with high specificity and sensitivity in both the original and validation cohorts. The authors suggested that the approach could potentially be generalized to other disease states and immunological phenotypes. Across donors, most TCR sequences were observed very rarely, whereas some public TCRs were present in many individuals. Immune exposure information for the cohort was limited to CMV serostatus.

The cohort was made up of about 670 healthy bone marrow donors. At the time of sampling, every cohort member was nominally healthy, though immune exposures that went unrecorded were likely present. The donor was CMV seronegative and belonged to the group of around 350 seronegative cohort members. A peripheral blood sample was provided by each donor, and peripheral blood mononuclear cells were used for TCR beta sequencing. The Qiagen DNeasy Blood Extraction Kit was used to extract genomic DNA from the blood cell samples. Per the germline V gene, SGHNT is the CDR1 and YENEEA is the CDR2. From its cysteine to its phenylalanine, the CDR3 spans 17 amino acids. The only DNA kept is the CDR3, 51 bases in frame from the first base. V is pruned by 1 base and J by 6 bases, leaving 10 bases of the junction without a gene match. A note on this clone: The clone's antigen remains unknown. No clone much larger than this one lies a single base away; base qualities are absent.

Library generation was performed with the immunoSEQ multiplex PCR assay. A mixture of 60 forward primers for TCR Vbeta segments and 13 reverse primers for TCR Jbeta segments was used in the multiplex PCR. The CDR3 region of rearranged TCR beta genes was amplified from genomic DNA by a multiplex PCR assay. Amplified TCR beta libraries were sequenced as 87-base-pair reads on the Illumina HiSeq System. As for how the authors treated the data: A later analysis tallied around 82 million unique TCR beta chains across the roughly 610 repertoires, and around 9.9 million of those chains were shared by two or more donors. A nearest-neighbor algorithm error-corrected the raw reads and collapsed the reads into unique sequences, merging closely related sequences to remove PCR and sequencing errors. V, D and J gene segments were assigned by aligning CDR3 sequences to IMGT reference sequences. Each retained sequence needed at least a six-nucleotide match to both a V gene segment and a J gene segment. Rearrangements were classified as productive when the CDR3 lacked stop codons and remained in frame with V and J, and all other rearrangements were classified as non-productive. CDR3 was defined according to IMGT convention as the region running from the second conserved V-encoded cysteine to the conserved J-encoded phenylalanine. The earlier analysis of about 560 of the donors excluded any sequence lacking an unambiguous match to a single V gene segment. An earlier analysis of a few hundred of the donors classified V segments as functional when productive rearrangements were above 56.7% and as segregating when the standard deviation between donors was above 5%. A statistical classification framework was developed to diagnose cytomegalovirus status using the catalog of TCR beta chain sequences. A later analysis assigned V and J genes by comparing TCR nucleotide sequences with IMGT/GENE-DB human TR gene sequences. In a later analysis, CDR3 sequences and most-parsimonious VDJ recombination scenarios were assigned using the TCRdist pipeline. In a later analysis, each TCR beta chain was defined by its CDR3 amino acid sequence together with its V-gene family, and reads without a unique V-gene family were excluded. In a later analysis, a few hundred highly shared, low-generation-probability nucleotide sequences were removed to address suspected cross-contamination and a sequencing artifact. For each public chain, a later analysis derived a clonal expansion index from normalized ranks of inferred template counts within each repertoire. A later analysis computed generation probabilities with a VDJ recombination model fitted to out-of-frame rearrangements, and checked the results against IGoR. A later analysis scored TCR-TCR, TCR-HLA and TCR-CMV co-occurrence with hypergeometric tests, applying a repertoire-size bias correction to TCR pairs. In a later analysis, false discovery rates were estimated by permuting HLA or CMV assignments 20 times. A later analysis grouped co-occurring TCRs with DBSCAN, adding TCRdist sequence similarity when clustering within HLA-allele-positive subsets. For co-occurrence clustering, repertoires with fewer than 30,000 or more than 120,000 public chains were excluded, along with about five repertoires with anomalous nucleotide sharing. TCRdb limited this immuneACCESS table to in-frame rearrangements with V and J called. A share of clones is missing; checked studies link under half to unresolved V genes, and the rest is unexplained. V, J and clone size reflect that table, while D and trimming were determined from the DNA. For this sample there are 140,000 to 150,000 clones; 75% appear just once. The ten largest clones capture around 7% of the sample.

Source material: PBMCs. The clonotype originates from a man aged 25 to 40 in good health and CMV-seronegative. Recombination joined TRBV11-3 with TRBJ1-1, with 11 bases in between that match TRBD1. The DNA reads as follows: TGTGCCAGCAGCTTAGTTAGGGGGACAGGGGGAGGCGCTGAAGCTTTCTTT. This gives the protein CASSLVRGTGGGAEAFF.